This T cell receptor (beta chain) was sequenced during a study of beta chain features in type 1 diabetes. Findings of the study overall: HLA influence on TCRB rearrangement stayed unresolved here. With patients and controls alike, PCR might favor shorter templates to an equal degree. Researchers reported that naive, central memory and Treg TCRB repertoires appeared more similar in patients than in healthy donors.

All of the isolated RNA was reverse transcribed, so expressed TCRB transcripts were sequenced. TCRdb keeps only in-frame clones here, not all; method: immunoSEQ multiplex PCR. The table includes 810,000 or so clones, roughly 16% detected once. CDR3 length equals 15 residues. V dropped 0 bases and J dropped 4 bases, with 14 bases sitting between them. Germline CDR1 reads SGHDT; CDR2 reads YYEEEE. Note on this clone: Its antigen is unidentified.

This clonotype originated in a woman under 30 in good health. V usage is TRBV5-6 and J usage is TRBJ2-7, with D uncertain. The sequenced sample was naive CD4+ T cells from blood. CDR3 region: CASSLGPTPDYEQYF. The CDR3 DNA reads TGTGCCAGCAGCTTGGGTCCTACCCCTGATTACGAGCAGTACTTC.